Given below is one T cell receptor beta chain in context. Its specificity is not known. Per the germline V gene, CDR1 is PRHDT and CDR2 is FYEKMQ (reference sequence). The CDR3 runs 15 residues. Trimming pared 3 bases from V and 7 bases from J, leaving 18 bases between. The data derive from a study of cytomegalovirus exposure and HLA in healthy donors. Study outcomes and limitations: In a later analysis, approximately 18,000 TCR beta sequences were associated with HLA alleles at 0.05 false discovery rate. A prior analysis recorded that most TCR beta V segments were productive about 87% or about 30% of the time. Prediction of most subjects' HLA-A and HLA-B alleles by TCR beta sequences was reportedly accurate.

The PCR was carried out with 60 Vbeta primers and 13 Jbeta primers. Profiling relied on immunoSEQ multiplex PCR, and the TCRdb table lists in-frame clones only, not all of them. The table includes 95,000 to 130,000 clones, 60% to 70% detected once. This receptor was obtained from a woman between 40 and 55 years old in good health and CMV-seropositive. Sequenced input: PBMCs. The rearrangement links TRBV13 to TRBJ1-1; D is possibly TRBD1 (6 bases). CDR3 nucleotide sequence: TGTGCCAGCAGCTTCCAGGGGCCCCGGCTGGTTGAAGCTTTCTTT. Its translation: CASSFQGPRLVEAFF.